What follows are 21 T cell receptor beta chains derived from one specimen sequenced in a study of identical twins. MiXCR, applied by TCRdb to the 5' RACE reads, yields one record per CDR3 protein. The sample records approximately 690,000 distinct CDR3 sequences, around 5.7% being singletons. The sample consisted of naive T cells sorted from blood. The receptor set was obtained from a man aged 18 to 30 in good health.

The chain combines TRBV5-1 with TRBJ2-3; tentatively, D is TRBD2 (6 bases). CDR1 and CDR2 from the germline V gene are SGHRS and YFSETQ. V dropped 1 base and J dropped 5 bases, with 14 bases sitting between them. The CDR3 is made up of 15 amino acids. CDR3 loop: CASSLRQGGGDTQYF. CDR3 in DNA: TGCGCCAGCAGCTTGAGGCAGGGAGGAGGAGATACGCAGTATTTT. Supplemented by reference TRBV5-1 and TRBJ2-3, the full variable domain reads KAGVTQTPRYLIKTRGQQVTLSCSPISGHRSVSWYQQTPGQGLQFLFEYFSETQRNKGNFPGRFSGRQFSNSRSEMNVSTLELGDSALYLCASSLRQGGGDTQYFGPGTRLTVL.

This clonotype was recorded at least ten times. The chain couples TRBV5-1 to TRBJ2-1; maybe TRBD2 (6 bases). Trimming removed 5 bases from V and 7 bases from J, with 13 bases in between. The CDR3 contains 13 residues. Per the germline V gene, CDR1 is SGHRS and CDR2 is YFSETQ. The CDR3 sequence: CASRVGSRNEQFF. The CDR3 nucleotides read TGCGCCAGCAGGGTCGGGAGTCGTAATGAGCAGTTCTTC.

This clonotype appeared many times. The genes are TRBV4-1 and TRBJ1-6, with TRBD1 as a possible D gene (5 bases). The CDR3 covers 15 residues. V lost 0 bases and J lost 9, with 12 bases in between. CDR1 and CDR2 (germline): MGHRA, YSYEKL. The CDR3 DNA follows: TGCGCCAGCAGCCAAGACGAGGGGTCGGGTTCACCCCTCCACTTT. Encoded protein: CASSQDEGSGSPLHF.

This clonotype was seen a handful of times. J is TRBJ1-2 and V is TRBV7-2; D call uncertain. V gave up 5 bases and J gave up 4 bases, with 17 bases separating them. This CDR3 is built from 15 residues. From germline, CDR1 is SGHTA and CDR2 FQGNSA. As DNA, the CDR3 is TGTGCCAGCAGCCCCCGTATCGAGCCGGGCTATGGCTACACCTTC. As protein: CASSPRIEPGYGYTF.

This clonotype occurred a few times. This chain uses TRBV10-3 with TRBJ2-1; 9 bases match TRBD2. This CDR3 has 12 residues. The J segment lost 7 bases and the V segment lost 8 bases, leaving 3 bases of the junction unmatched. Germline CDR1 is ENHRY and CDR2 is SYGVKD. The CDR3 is CAIGLASNEQFF. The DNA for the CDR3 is TGTGCCATCGGACTAGCGAGTAATGAGCAGTTCTTC.

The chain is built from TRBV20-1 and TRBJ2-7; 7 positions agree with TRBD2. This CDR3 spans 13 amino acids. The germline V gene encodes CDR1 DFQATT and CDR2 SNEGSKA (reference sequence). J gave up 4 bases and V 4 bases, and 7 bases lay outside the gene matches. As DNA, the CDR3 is TGCAGTGCTAAAGGACCTAGCGGTTACGAGCAGTACTTC. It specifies CSAKGPSGYEQYF.

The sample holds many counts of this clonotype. The DNA of the CDR3 is TGTGCCAGCTCACCACCGGCGGGACAGTACAATGAGCAGTTCTTC. It encodes CASSPPAGQYNEQFF. The rearrangement joins TRBV18 to TRBJ2-1; the D gene is possibly TRBD1 (7 bases). Per the germline V gene, CDR1 is KGHSH and CDR2 is LQKENI. The CDR3 extends over 15 amino acids. Trimming removed 0 bases from V and 4 bases from J, with 10 bases in between.

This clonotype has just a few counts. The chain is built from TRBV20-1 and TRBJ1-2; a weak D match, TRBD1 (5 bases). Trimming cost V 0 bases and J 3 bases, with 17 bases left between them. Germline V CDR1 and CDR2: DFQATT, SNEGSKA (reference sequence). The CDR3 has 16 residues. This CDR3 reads CSARDGTGTLDYGYTF. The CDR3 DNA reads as TGCAGTGCTAGAGATGGCACAGGAACCCTGGACTATGGCTACACCTTC.

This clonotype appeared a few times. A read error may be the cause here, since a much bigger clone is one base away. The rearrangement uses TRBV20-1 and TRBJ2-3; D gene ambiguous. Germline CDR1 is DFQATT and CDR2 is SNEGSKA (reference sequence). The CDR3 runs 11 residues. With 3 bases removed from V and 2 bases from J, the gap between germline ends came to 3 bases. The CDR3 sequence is CSASATDTQYF. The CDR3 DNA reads TGCAGTGCTAGCGCCACAGATACGCAGTATTTT.

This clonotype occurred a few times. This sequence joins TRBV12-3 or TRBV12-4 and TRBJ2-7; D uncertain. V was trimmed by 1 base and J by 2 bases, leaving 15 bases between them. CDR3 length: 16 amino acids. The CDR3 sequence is CASSLDEREPAYEQYV. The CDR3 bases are TGTGCCAGCAGTTTAGATGAAAGGGAACCAGCCTACGAGCAGTACGTC.

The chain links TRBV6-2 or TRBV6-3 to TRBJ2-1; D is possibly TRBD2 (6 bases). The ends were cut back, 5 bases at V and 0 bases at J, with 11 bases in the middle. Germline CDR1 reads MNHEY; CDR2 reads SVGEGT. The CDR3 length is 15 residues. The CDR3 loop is CASSVLEGSYNEQFF. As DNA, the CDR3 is TGTGCCAGCAGTGTTCTGGAGGGCTCCTACAATGAGCAGTTCTTC.

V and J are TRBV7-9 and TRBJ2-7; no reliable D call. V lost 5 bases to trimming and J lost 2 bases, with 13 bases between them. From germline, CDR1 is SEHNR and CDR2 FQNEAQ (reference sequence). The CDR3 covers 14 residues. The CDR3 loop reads CASSNPGTPYEQYF. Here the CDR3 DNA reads TGTGCCAGCAGCAACCCAGGTACCCCCTACGAGCAGTACTTC.

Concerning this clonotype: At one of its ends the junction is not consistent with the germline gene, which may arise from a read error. DNA for the CDR3: TGTGCCAGCGGGGAATTTGACCGGGGGGGCTTACATACACGCCCCTACAATGAGCGGTTCTTC. Translating gives CASGEFDRGGLHTRPYNERFF. V gene TRBV6-1 combines with J gene TRBJ2-1, with 8 positions matching TRBD2. CDR1 is MNHNS and CDR2 is SASEGT in the germline V gene. This CDR3 has 21 amino acids.

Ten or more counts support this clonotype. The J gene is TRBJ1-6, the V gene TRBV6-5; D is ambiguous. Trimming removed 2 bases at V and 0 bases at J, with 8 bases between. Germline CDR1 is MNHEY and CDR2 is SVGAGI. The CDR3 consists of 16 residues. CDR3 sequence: CASSYKASSYNSPLHF. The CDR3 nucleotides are TGTGCCAGCAGTTACAAGGCGAGCTCCTATAATTCACCCCTCCACTTT.

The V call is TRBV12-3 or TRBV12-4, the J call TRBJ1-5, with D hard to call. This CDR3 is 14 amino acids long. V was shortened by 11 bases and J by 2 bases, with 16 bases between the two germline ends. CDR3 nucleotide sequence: TGTGCCTCCTCGGGGATCGTGGGCAATCAGCCCCAGCATTTT. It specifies CASSGIVGNQPQHF.

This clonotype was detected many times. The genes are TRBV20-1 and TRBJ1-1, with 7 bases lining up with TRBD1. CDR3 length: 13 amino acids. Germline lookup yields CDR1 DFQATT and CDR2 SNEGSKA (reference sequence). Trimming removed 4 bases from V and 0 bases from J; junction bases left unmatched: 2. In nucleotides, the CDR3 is TGCAGTGCTAAGGGACAGTTGAACACTGAAGCTTTCTTT. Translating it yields CSAKGQLNTEAFF.

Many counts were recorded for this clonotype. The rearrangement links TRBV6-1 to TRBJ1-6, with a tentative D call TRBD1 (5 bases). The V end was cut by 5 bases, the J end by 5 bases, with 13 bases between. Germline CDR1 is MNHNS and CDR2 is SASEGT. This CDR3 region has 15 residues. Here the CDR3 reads CASSPRTGHNSPLHF. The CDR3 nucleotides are TGTGCCAGCAGTCCTCGGACGGGACATAATTCACCCCTCCACTTT.

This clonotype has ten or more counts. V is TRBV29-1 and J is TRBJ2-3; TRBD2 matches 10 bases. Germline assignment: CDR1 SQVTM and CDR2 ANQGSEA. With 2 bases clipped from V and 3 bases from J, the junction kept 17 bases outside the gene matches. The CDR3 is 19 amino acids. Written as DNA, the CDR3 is TGCAGCGTTGAAATTCGGGAGATAACTAGCGGGAAAGTTACAGATACGCAGTATTTT. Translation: CSVEIREITSGKVTDTQYF.

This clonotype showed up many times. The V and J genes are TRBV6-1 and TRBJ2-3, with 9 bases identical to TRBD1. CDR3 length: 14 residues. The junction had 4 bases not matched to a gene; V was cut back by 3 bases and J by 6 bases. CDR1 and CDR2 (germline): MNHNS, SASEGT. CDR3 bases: TGTGCCAGCAGTGATACAGGGGGCGAGGATACGCAGTATTTT. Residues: CASSDTGGEDTQYF.

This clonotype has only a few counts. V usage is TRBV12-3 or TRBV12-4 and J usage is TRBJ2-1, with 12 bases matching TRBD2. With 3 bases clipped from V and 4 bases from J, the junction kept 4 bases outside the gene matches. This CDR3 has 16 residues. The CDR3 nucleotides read TGTGCCAGCAGTTTTCTAGCGGGAGGGCTTTACAATGAGCAGTTCTTC. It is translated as CASSFLAGGLYNEQFF.

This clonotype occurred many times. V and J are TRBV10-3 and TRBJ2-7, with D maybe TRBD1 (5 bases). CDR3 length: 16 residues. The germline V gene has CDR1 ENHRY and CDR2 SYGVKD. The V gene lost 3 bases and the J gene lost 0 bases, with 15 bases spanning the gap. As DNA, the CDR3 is TGTGCCATCAGTGACCCTGACAGAAACCTCTCCTACGAGCAGTACGTC. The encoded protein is CAISDPDRNLSYEQYV.